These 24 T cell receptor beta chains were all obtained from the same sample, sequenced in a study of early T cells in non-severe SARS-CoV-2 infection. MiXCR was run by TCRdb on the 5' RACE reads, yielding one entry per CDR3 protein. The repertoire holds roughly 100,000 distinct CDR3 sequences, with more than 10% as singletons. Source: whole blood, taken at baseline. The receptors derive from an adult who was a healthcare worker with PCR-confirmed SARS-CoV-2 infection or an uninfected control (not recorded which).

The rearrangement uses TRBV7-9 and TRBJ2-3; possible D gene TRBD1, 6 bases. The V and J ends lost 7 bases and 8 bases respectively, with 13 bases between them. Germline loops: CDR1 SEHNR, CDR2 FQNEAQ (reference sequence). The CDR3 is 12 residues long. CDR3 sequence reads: CASKGVPGTQYF. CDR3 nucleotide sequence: TGTGCCAGCAAGGGGGTTCCCGGTACGCAGTATTTT.

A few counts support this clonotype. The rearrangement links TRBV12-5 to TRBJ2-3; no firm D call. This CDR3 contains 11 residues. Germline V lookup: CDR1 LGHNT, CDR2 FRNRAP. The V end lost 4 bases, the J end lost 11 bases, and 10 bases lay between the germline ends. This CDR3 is CASGSVNGQYF. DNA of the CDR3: TGTGCTAGTGGTTCTGTCAATGGGCAGTATTTT. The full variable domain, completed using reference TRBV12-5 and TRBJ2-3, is DARVTQTPRHKVTEMGQEVTMRCQPILGHNTVFWYRQTMMQGLELLAYFRNRAPLDDSGMPKDRFSAEMPDATLATLKIQPSEPRDSAVYFCASGSVNGQYFGPGTRLTVL.

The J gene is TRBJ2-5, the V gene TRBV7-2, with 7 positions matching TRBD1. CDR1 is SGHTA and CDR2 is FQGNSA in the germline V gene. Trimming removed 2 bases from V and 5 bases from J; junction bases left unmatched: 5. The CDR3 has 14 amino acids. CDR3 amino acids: CASSLSRGLETQYF. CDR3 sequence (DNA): TGTGCCAGCAGCTTAAGCAGGGGGTTGGAGACCCAGTACTTC. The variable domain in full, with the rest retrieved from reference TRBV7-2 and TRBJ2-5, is GAGVSQSPSNKVTEKGKDVELRCDPISGHTALYWYRQSLGQGLEFLIYFQGNSAPDKSGLPSDRFSAERTGGSVSTLTIQRTQQEDSAVYLCASSLSRGLETQYFGPGTRLLVL.

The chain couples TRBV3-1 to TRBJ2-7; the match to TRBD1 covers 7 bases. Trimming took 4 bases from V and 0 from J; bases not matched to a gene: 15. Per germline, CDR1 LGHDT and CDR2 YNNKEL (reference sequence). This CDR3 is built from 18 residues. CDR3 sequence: CASSPTYNQQGFSYEQYF. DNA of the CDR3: TGTGCCAGCAGCCCAACGTATAATCAACAGGGGTTCTCCTACGAGCAGTACTTC.

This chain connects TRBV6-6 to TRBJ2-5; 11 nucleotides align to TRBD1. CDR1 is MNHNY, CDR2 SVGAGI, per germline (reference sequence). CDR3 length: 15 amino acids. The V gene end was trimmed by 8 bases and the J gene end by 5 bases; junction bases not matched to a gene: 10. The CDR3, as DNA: TGTGCCAGCGCCGACGAGGACAGGGGGCTGGAGACCCAGTACTTC. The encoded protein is CASADEDRGLETQYF.

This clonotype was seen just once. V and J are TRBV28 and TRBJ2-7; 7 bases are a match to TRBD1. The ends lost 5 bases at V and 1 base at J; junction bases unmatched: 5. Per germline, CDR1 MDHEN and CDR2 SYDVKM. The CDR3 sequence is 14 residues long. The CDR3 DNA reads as TGTGCCAGCAGTCGCCCGGGACAGTCCTACGAGCAGTACTTC. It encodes CASSRPGQSYEQYF.

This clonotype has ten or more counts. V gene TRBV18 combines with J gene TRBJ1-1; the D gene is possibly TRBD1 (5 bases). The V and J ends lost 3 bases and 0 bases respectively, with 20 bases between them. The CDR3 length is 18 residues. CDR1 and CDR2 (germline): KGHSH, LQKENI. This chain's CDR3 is CASSPLEMSGGLNTEAFF. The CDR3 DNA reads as TGTGCCAGCTCACCTCTAGAAATGTCGGGGGGATTGAACACTGAAGCTTTCTTT.

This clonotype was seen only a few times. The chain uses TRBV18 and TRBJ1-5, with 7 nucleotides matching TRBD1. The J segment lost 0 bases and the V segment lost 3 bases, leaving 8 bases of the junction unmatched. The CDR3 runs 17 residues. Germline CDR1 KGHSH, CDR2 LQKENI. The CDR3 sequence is CASSPTQGQVSNQPQHF. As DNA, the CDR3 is TGTGCCAGCTCACCTACCCAAGGACAGGTTAGCAATCAGCCCCAGCATTTT.

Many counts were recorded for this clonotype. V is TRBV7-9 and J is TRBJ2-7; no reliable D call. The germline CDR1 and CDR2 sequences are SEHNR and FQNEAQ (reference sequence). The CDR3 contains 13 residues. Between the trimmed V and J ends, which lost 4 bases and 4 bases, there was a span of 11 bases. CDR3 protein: CASSSPPLYEQYF. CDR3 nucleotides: TGTGCCAGCAGCTCGCCGCCCCTTTACGAGCAGTACTTC.

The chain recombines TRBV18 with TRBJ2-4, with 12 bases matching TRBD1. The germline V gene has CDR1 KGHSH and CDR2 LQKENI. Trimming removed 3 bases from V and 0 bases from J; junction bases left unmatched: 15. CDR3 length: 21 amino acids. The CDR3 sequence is CASSPLEAGTGGVQAKNIQYF. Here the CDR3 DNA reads TGTGCCAGCTCACCTTTGGAGGCCGGGACAGGGGGCGTTCAAGCCAAAAACATTCAGTACTTC.

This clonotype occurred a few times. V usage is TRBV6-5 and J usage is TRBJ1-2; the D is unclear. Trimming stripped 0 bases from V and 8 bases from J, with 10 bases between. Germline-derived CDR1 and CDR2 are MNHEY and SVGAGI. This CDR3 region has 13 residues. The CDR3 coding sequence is TGTGCCAGCAGTTACTCGCGAGGGTCCGGCTACACCTTC. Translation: CASSYSRGSGYTF.

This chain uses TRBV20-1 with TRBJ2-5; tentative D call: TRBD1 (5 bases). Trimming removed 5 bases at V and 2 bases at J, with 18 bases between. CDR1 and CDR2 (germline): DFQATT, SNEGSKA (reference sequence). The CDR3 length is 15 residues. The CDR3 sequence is CSASDSSDLQETQYF. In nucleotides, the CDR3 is TGCAGTGCTTCCGACAGTTCGGATCTACAAGAGACCCAGTACTTC.

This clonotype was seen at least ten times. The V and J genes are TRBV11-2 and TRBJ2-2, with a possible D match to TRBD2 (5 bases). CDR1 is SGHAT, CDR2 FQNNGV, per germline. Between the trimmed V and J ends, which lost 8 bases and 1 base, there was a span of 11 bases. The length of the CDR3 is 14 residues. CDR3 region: CASGIRGNTGELFF. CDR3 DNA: TGTGCCAGCGGCATACGGGGGAACACCGGGGAGCTGTTTTTT. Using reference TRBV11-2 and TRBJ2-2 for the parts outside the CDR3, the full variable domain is EAGVAQSPRYKIIEKRQSVAFWCNPISGHATLYWYQQILGQGPKLLIQFQNNGVVDDSQLPKDRFSAERLKGVDSTLKIQPAKLEDSAVYLCASGIRGNTGELFFGEGSRLTVL.

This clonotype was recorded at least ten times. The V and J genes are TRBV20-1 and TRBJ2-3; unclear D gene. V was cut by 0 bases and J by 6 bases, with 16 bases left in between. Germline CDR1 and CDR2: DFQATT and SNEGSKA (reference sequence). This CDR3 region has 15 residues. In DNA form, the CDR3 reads TGCAGTGCTAGAGATGGGTCTCGGAGCGCCGATACGCAGTATTTT. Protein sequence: CSARDGSRSADTQYF.

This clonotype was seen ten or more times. The CDR3: CASSGSGAVQYF. The DNA of the CDR3 is TGTGCCAGCAGCGGTAGCGGGGCGGTTCAGTACTTC. V and J are TRBV9 and TRBJ2-4; TRBD2 agrees at 8 bases. Germline trimming cut 3 bases from V and 11 bases from J; bases unmatched to any gene: 4. From germline, CDR1 is SGDLS and CDR2 YYNGEE. The length of the CDR3 is 12 residues.

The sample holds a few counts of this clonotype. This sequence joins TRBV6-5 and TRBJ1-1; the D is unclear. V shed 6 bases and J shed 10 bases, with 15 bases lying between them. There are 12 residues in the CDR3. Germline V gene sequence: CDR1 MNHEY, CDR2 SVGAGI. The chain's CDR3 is CASRALGRRAFF. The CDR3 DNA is TGTGCCAGCAGGGCACTTGGACGGAGAGCTTTCTTT.

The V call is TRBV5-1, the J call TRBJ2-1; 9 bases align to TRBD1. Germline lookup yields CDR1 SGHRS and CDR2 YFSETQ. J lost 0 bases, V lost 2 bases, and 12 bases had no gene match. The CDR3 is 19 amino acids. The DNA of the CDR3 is TGCGCCAGCAGCTTCCAGCGGGACAGGGCCCGACACTCCTACAATGAGCAGTTCTTC. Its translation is CASSFQRDRARHSYNEQFF.

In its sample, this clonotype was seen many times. In nucleotides, the CDR3 is TGTGCCACCAGTGAAACCGGGACAGGGCGCACCGGGGAGCTGTTTTTT. It is translated as CATSETGTGRTGELFF. The genes are TRBV24-1 and TRBJ2-2; 9 positions agree with TRBD1. CDR1 and CDR2 (germline): KGHDR, SFDVKD. The junction had 6 bases not matched to a gene; V was cut back by 4 bases and J by 4 bases. The CDR3 has 16 residues.

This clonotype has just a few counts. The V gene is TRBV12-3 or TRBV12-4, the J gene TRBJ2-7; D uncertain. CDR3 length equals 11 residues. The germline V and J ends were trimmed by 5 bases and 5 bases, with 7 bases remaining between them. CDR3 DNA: TGTGCCAGCAGTCGGAGCCACGAGCAGTACTTC. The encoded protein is CASSRSHEQYF.

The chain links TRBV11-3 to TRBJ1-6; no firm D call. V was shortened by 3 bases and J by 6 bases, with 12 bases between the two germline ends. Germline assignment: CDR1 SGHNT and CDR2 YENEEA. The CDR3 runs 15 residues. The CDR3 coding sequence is TGTGCCAGCAGCTTCGCAGGTGGTTCTAATTCACCCCTCCACTTT. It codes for CASSFAGGSNSPLHF.

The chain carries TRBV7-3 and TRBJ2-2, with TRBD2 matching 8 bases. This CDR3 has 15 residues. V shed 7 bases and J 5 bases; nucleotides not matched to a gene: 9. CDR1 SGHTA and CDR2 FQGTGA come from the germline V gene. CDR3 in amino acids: CASTREGRGTGELFF. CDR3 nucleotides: TGTGCCAGCACCCGGGAGGGGAGAGGGACCGGGGAGCTGTTTTTT.

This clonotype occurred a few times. CDR3 loop: CAWTSGSNEQFF. The CDR3 DNA is TGTGCCTGGACTAGCGGGAGTAATGAGCAGTTCTTC. The chain recombines TRBV30 with TRBJ2-1; 10 bases line up with TRBD2. The V gene's germline CDR1 is GTSNPN and CDR2 SVGIG (reference sequence). There are 12 residues in the CDR3. V was clipped by 4 bases and J by 7 bases; unmatched bases: 1.

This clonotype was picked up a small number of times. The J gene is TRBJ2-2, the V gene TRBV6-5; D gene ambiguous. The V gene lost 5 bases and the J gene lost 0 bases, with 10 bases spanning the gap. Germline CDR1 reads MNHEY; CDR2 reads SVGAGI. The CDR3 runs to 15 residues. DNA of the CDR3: TGTGCCAGCAGTAAGAGACCTACGAACACCGGGGAGCTGTTTTTT. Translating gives CASSKRPTNTGELFF.

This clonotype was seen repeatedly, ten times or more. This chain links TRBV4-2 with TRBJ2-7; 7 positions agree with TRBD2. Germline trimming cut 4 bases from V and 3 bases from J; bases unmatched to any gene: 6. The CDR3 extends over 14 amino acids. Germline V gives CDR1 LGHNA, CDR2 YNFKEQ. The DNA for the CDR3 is TGTGCCAGCAGCCCGGCGGGAGACAGCTACGAGCAGTACTTC. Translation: CASSPAGDSYEQYF.